A single sample is the source of the 9 T cell receptor beta chains below, sequenced in a study of human T cells and chemical hapten exposure. The time point denotes: patch test 3, about 24 weeks after DPC sensitization. Treatment described: therapeutic diphenylcyclopropenone sensitization with weekly scalp DPC. TCRdb independently ran MiXCR on the RACE reads; one entry per CDR3 protein. The data show under 200,000 distinct CDR3 sequences, 25% to 30% seen once. The sequences come from whole blood, collected in connection with sensitization to the hapten diphenylcyclopropenone (DPC). The receptors were gathered from a woman aged 18-30 years with alopecia areata. Some clones in this sample may be carry-over from other donors' samples.

The V call is TRBV7-2, the J call TRBJ2-1; D uncertain. Germline V CDR1 and CDR2: SGHTA, FQGNSA. Trimming took off 7 bases at V and 9 bases at J, with 10 bases between the two ends. CDR3 length: 11 amino acids. The chain's CDR3 is CASTILGEQFF. The CDR3 coding sequence is TGTGCCAGCACAATTTTGGGTGAGCAGTTCTTC.

The rearrangement uses TRBV6-6 and TRBJ2-2; 8 bases align to TRBD1. Germline lookup yields CDR1 MNHNY and CDR2 SVGAGI (reference sequence). CDR3 length: 16 amino acids. With V trimmed by 8 bases and J by 6 bases, 14 bases remained unmatched. The CDR3: CASVRSVAQGAGELFF. The CDR3 DNA is TGTGCCAGCGTAAGGAGCGTAGCACAGGGGGCCGGGGAGCTGTTTTTT.

This clonotype has a handful of counts. The rearrangement uses TRBV3-1 and TRBJ2-1; D gene unclear. Trimming left V 4 bases short and J 5 bases short, with 6 bases between. Germline CDR1 LGHDT, CDR2 YNNKEL (reference sequence). The CDR3 contains 12 residues. The chain's CDR3 is CASSLTDNEQFF. CDR3 DNA: TGTGCCAGCAGCCTCACCGACAATGAGCAGTTCTTC.

This clonotype was found a few times. This chain links TRBV7-9 with TRBJ2-7; the D is unclear. Germline V gene data show CDR1 as SEHNR and CDR2 as FQNEAQ (reference sequence). V gave up 1 base and J gave up 1 base, with 2 bases separating them. This CDR3 comprises 12 residues. The CDR3 bases are TGTGCCAGCAGCTTAGTATCCTACGAGCAGTACTTC. This sequence encodes CASSLVSYEQYF.

This clonotype was observed a few times. This sequence joins TRBV11-2 and TRBJ1-4; D is uncertain. There are 15 residues in the CDR3. Germline V gives CDR1 SGHAT, CDR2 FQNNGV. The V gene lost 5 bases and the J gene lost 8 bases, with 18 bases spanning the gap. The CDR3 bases are TGTGCCAGCAGCCGGAGCCCCCCCCTAGGGGAAAAACTGTTTTTT. Protein sequence: CASSRSPPLGEKLFF.

V is TRBV11-1 and J is TRBJ2-1, with 7 nucleotides matching TRBD2. CDR1 SGHAT and CDR2 FQDESV come from the germline V gene (reference sequence). This CDR3 is built from 15 residues. Losses at the gene ends were 5 bases for V and 12 bases for J; bases not matched to a gene: 16. The CDR3 sequence is CASSPITRLAERQFF. In DNA, the CDR3 is TGTGCCAGCAGCCCCATTACCCGACTAGCCGAGAGGCAGTTCTTC. Supplemented by reference TRBV11-1 and TRBJ2-1, the full variable domain reads EAEVAQSPRYKITEKSQAVAFWCDPISGHATLYWYRQILGQGPELLVQFQDESVVDDSQLPKDRFSAERLKGVDSTLKIQPAELGDSAMYLCASSPITRLAERQFFGPGTRLTVL.

A few counts support this clonotype. The V call is TRBV10-2, the J call TRBJ1-2, with D perhaps TRBD1 (6 bases). CDR3 size: 14 residues. V dropped 3 bases and J dropped 8 bases, with 16 bases sitting between them. CDR1 and CDR2 from the germline V gene are WSHSY and SAAADI. The CDR3 DNA is TGCGCCAGCAGTGACTCCCGGGACACCGGGGGCTACACCTTC. Protein product: CASSDSRDTGGYTF.

J is TRBJ1-1 and V is TRBV5-8, with D unclear. Germline values: CDR1 SGHTS, CDR2 YDEGEE. The CDR3 runs 13 residues. With 5 bases removed from V and 4 bases from J, the gap between germline ends came to 12 bases. In DNA, the CDR3 is TGTGCCAGCAGTCATCGGACGGGCACTGAAGCTTTCTTT. Residues: CASSHRTGTEAFF.

The V and J genes are TRBV6-5 and TRBJ1-1; possible D gene TRBD1, 6 bases. The V gene's germline CDR1 is MNHEY and CDR2 SVGAGI. V lost 3 bases to trimming and J lost 10 bases, with 12 bases between them. CDR3 size: 12 residues. The CDR3, as DNA: TGTGCCAGCAGTTATTCACAGGGTCCAGCTTTCTTT. Amino acids: CASSYSQGPAFF.